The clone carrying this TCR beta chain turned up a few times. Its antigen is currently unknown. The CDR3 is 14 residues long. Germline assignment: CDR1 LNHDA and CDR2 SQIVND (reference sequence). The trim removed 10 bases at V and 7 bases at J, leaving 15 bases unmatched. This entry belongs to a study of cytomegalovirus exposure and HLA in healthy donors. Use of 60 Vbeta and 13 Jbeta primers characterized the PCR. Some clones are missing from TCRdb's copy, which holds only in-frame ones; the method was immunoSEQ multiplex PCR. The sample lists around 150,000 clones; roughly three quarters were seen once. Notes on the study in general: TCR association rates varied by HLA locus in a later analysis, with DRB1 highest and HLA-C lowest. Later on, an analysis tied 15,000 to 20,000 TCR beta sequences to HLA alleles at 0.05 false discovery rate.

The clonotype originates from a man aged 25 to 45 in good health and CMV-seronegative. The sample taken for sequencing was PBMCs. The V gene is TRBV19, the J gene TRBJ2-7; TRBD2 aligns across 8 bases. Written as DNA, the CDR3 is TGTGCCACCGGACCGGGACTAGGTCAGGGGGAGCAGTACTTC. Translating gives CATGPGLGQGEQYF.